Listed below are T cell receptor beta chains from one sample, sequenced in a study of T cells in Graves' hyperthyroidism and ophthalmopathy. TCRdb independently ran MiXCR on the multiplex PCR reads; one entry per CDR3 protein. This table holds about 640,000 distinct CDR3 sequences, 20% to 25% found once. The specimen sequenced was blood. The receptors were sampled from a man aged 25-45 years with Graves' ophthalmopathy. Each CDR3 is given with its conserved first and last residue.

J gene,V gene,CDR3 protein
TRBJ1-1,TRBV6-1,CASREGQRGTEAFF
TRBJ1-1,TRBV5-1,CASSPDTSRTTEAFF
TRBJ2-3,TRBV11-2,CASSLALAGPSTDTQYF
TRBJ2-7,TRBV2,CASSGFGTGSPADEQYF
TRBJ2-7,TRBV6-6,CASSYSGLGPYEQYF
TRBJ2-5,TRBV20-1,CSARVVGSGTQYF
TRBJ1-2,TRBV28,CATNKNYGYTF
TRBJ2-3,TRBV28,CASSFSFGAGGTDTQYF
TRBJ1-2,TRBV28,CASERRGGYTF
TRBJ2-1,TRBV4-1,CASSRLAGLASYNEQFF
TRBJ1-3,TRBV5-1,CASSQGHLSGNTIYF
TRBJ1-5,TRBV24-1,CATSDFRENRQPQHF
TRBJ2-4,TRBV7-9,CASSMRTAGTGGAPKNIQYF
TRBJ2-5,TRBV19,CASSSNDWETQYF
TRBJ2-1,TRBV20-1,CSAMGSLAGDNEQFF
TRBJ2-7,TRBV4-1,CASSQDEAGGPFEQYF
TRBJ2-7,TRBV28,CASSQIPGQGGTSAHEQYF
TRBJ2-1,TRBV6-1,CATQKAGEQFF
TRBJ1-6,TRBV20-1,CSASKLPGATNSPLHF
TRBJ1-1,TRBV10-3,CAISEITNTEAFF
TRBJ2-7,TRBV10-2,CASRDRDGTYEQYF
TRBJ2-4,TRBV10-3,CATSSGRVVKNIQYF
TRBJ2-1,TRBV5-1,CASSPGTDNEQFF
TRBJ2-7,TRBV5-1,CASSLEGQGAREQYF
TRBJ2-1,TRBV27,CASRLTSGTYNEQFF
TRBJ2-6,TRBV2,CASSDGNGANVLTF
TRBJ2-3,TRBV15,CATSRDLGRGMSTDTQYF
TRBJ1-2,TRBV28,CASSRPGRNYGYTF
TRBJ2-5,TRBV27,CASSSLTSGQETQYF
TRBJ2-2,TRBV27,CASSSRNSGELFF
TRBJ1-1,TRBV28,CASSLSLGMNTEAFF
TRBJ2-3,TRBV9,CASSGLAGHTDTQYF
TRBJ2-3,TRBV12-3/TRBV12-4,CASSPRGGSHTDTQYF
TRBJ2-3,TRBV5-1,CASSSTSGIDTQYF
TRBJ2-3,TRBV7-6,CASSLARVDTQYF
TRBJ2-7,TRBV4-1,CASSQRLGTLYEQYF
TRBJ1-2,TRBV7-2,CASSGRYRVRYGYTF
TRBJ2-2,TRBV28,CASSLRAGTGELFF
TRBJ1-3,TRBV20-1,CSARIGTGGSGNTIYF
TRBJ2-3,TRBV13,CASSPLGREGADTQYF
TRBJ1-5,TRBV20-1,CSARRQGSNQPQHF
TRBJ2-7,TRBV28,CASTGTSGPYEQYF
TRBJ2-7,TRBV27,CASSLSRWTSGRYEQYF
TRBJ2-2,TRBV6-1,CASNGGPHTGELFF
TRBJ2-1,TRBV12-3/TRBV12-4,CASEEGGRGRFF
TRBJ2-1,TRBV10-3,CAITTPEYNEQFF
TRBJ1-1,TRBV2,CASSKQENTEAFF
TRBJ2-7,TRBV29-1,CSVLWAASYEQYF
TRBJ2-1,TRBV20-1,CSASERSRSYNEQFF
TRBJ1-1,TRBV7-9,CASSLGRKGNTEAFF
TRBJ1-2,TRBV28,CASSLPGQRNGYTF
TRBJ2-5,TRBV9,CASSVEGAGETQYF
TRBJ2-1,TRBV10-3,CAISRSQENYEQFF
TRBJ1-6,TRBV7-9,CASSPDRTNSPLHF
TRBJ1-6,TRBV6-1,CASIKGVYNSPLHF
TRBJ2-1,TRBV4-2,CASSHPSGNEQFF
TRBJ2-1,TRBV12-3/TRBV12-4,CASSIRDSYNEQFF